This TCR beta chain was captured by sequencing in a study of blood T cell repertoires in COVID-19. Study context: T cells, B-cell-depleted T cells, or PBMCs supplied cDNA or gDNA.

Participants' own reports of clinical history determined their cohort assignment. Per the original data handling: Reference gene primer amplification yielded estimated nucleated cell counts. Profiled with immunoSEQ multiplex PCR; TCRdb holds only in-frame clones, not every one. V and J calls and clone size are given by that table; D and trimming were obtained from the DNA. The sample lists 140,000 to 150,000 clones, roughly 88% occurring once. This TCR came from a woman aged 25 to 39 with acute COVID-19. The specimen sequenced was PBMCs or T cells enriched from blood (not recorded which).

The CDR3 DNA is TGTGCCAGCAGTTACGCTGCAGATCAGCCCCAGCATTTT. Its translation is CASSYAADQPQHF. The V gene is TRBV12-3 or TRBV12-4, the J gene TRBJ1-5; D unclear. The CDR3 extends over 13 amino acids. V was cut by 4 bases and J by 5 bases, with 9 bases left in between.